This T cell receptor beta chain was sequenced in a study of identical twins. General study results and limits: Partly confounded zero-insertion analyses could result from invariant MAIT and iNKT cells.

A universal primer site was incorporated via template switching, and the cDNA contained unique molecular identifiers. TCRdb redid the calling of the 5' RACE reads with MiXCR, one entry per CDR3 protein. The sample has 420,000 or so distinct CDR3 sequences, around 20% seen once. About this clonotype itself: The antigen remains undetermined.

Germline CDR1 DFQATT, CDR2 SNEGSKA (reference sequence). The CDR3 consists of 13 residues. Trimming left V 3 bases short and J 7 bases short, with 10 bases between. The source is a man between 50 and 59 years old in good health. The source material was naive T cells sorted from blood. The V gene is TRBV20-1, the J gene TRBJ1-6; possibly TRBD1 for D (5 bases). CDR3 in DNA: TGCAGTGCTAGCTATCAGGGAAATTCACCCCTCCACTTT. Protein: CSASYQGNSPLHF.